This TCR beta chain was sequenced in a study of cytomegalovirus exposure and HLA in healthy donors. V lost 1 base to trimming and J lost 9 bases; unmatched junction nucleotides: 13. This CDR3 spans 18 amino acids. Germline values: CDR1 SGHTA, CDR2 FQGNSA. Primers: 60 Vbeta forward and 13 Jbeta reverse. Clones were read by immunoSEQ multiplex PCR, and TCRdb kept only the in-frame ones, dropping some. Altogether 150,000 or so clones are present, approximately 83% being singletons, with the ten largest covering about a tenth. A remark on this clone: Its antigen is currently unknown.

Study-level points and caveats: Later analysis indicated greater clonal expansion among HLA-associated TCR beta chains than among equally common other chains. The study found most TCR sequences rare, yet found some public TCRs in many donors.

V usage is TRBV7-2 and J usage is TRBJ2-3; 13 bases agree with TRBD2. Sequencing was done on a sample of PBMCs. The sequence derives from a man younger than 35 in good health and CMV-seropositive. CDR3 sequence reads: CASSLEFSLAGGPRTQYF. CDR3 nucleotides: TGTGCCAGCAGCTTAGAATTCTCACTAGCGGGGGGGCCCAGAACGCAGTATTTT. Variable domain in full (rest from reference TRBV7-2 and TRBJ2-3): GAGVSQSPSNKVTEKGKDVELRCDPISGHTALYWYRQSLGQGLEFLIYFQGNSAPDKSGLPSDRFSAERTGGSVSTLTIQRTQQEDSAVYLCASSLEFSLAGGPRTQYFGPGTRLTVL.